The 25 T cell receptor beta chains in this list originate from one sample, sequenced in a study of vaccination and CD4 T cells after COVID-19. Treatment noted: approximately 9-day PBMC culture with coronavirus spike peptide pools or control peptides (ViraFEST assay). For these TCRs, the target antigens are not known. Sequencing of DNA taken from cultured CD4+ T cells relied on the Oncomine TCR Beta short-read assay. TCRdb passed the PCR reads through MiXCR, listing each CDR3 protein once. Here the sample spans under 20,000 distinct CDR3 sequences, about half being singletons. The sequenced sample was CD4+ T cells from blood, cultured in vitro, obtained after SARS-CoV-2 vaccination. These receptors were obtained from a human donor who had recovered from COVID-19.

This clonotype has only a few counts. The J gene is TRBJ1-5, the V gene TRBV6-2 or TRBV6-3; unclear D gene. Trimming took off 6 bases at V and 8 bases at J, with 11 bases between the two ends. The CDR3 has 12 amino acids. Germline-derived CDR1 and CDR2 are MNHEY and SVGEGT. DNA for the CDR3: TGTGCCAGCAGGGCCCCATTTGAGCCCCAGCATTTT. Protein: CASRAPFEPQHF.

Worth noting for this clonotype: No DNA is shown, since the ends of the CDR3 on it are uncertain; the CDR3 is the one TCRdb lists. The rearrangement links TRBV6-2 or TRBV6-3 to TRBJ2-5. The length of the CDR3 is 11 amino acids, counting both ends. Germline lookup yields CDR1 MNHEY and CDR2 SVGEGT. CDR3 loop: CASSTSETQYF.

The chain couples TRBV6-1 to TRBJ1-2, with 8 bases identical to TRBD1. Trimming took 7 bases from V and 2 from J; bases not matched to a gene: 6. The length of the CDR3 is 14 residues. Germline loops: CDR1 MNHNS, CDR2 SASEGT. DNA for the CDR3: TGTGCCAGCACCGAAGGACAGGGCAACTATGGCTACACCTTC. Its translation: CASTEGQGNYGYTF.

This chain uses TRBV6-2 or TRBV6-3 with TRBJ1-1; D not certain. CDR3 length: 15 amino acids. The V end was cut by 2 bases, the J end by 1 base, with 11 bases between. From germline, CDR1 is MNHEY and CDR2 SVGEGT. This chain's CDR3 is CASSYGVGANTEAFF. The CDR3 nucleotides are TGTGCCAGCAGTTACGGGGTGGGCGCGAACACTGAAGCTTTCTTT.

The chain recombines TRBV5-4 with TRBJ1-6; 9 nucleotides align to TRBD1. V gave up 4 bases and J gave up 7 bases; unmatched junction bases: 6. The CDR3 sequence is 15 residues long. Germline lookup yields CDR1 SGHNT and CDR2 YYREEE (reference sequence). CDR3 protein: CASSTNRGLNSPLHF. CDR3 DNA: TGTGCCAGCAGCACAAACAGGGGGCTGAATTCACCCCTCCACTTT.

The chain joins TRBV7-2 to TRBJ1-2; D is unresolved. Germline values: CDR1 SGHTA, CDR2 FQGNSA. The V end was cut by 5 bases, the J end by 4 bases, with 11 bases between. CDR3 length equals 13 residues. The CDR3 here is CASSPTGSYGYTF. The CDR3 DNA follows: TGTGCCAGCAGCCCGACGGGGAGCTATGGCTACACCTTC.

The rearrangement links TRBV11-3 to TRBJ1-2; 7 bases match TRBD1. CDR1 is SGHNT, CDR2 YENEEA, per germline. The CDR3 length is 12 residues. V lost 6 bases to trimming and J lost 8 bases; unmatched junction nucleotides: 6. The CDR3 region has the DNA TGTGCCAGCAGTACAGGAGGGGGCGGCTACACCTTC. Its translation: CASSTGGGGYTF.

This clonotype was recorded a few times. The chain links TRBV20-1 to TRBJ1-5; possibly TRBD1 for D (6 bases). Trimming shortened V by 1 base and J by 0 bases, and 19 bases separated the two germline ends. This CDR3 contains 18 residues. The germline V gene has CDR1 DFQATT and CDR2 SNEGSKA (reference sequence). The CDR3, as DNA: TGCAGTGCTAGAGGGTACAGGGAGTCCCCCCTTAGCAATCAGCCCCAGCATTTT. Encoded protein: CSARGYRESPLSNQPQHF.

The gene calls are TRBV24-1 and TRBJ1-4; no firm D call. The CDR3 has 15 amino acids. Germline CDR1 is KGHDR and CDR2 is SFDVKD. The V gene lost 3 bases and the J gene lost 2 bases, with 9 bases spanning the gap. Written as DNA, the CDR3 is TGTGCCACCAGTGATACCGGAGGGACTAATGAAAAACTGTTTTTT. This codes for CATSDTGGTNEKLFF.

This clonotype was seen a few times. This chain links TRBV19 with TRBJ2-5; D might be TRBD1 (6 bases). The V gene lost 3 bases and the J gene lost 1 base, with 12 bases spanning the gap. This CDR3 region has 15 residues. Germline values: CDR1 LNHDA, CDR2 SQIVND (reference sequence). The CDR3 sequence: CASSIALDSQETQYF. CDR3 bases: TGTGCCAGTAGTATCGCACTGGACAGCCAAGAGACCCAGTACTTC.

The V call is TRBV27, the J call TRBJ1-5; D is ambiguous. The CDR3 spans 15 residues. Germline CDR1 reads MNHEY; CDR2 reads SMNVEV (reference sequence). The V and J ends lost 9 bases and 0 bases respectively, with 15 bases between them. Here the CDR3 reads CASRAGIISNQPQHF. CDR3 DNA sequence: TGTGCCAGTCGAGCGGGGATAATTAGCAATCAGCCCCAGCATTTT.

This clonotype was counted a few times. The CDR3 bases are TGCAGTGCTAGCGGTGTCTCAGGGGGCGCGTCTGGGGGCTACACCTTC. Protein product: CSASGVSGGASGGYTF. V and J are TRBV20-1 and TRBJ1-2, with TRBD1 matching over 8 bases. Germline lookup yields CDR1 DFQATT and CDR2 SNEGSKA (reference sequence). The junction had 17 bases not matched to a gene; V was cut back by 3 bases and J by 8 bases. The CDR3 runs 16 residues.

As DNA, the CDR3 is TGTGCCACGAGACGGGGGTGGGGCAATCAGCCCCAGCATTTT. Its translation is CATRRGWGNQPQHF. The gene calls are TRBV6-2 or TRBV6-3 and TRBJ1-5; a weak D match, TRBD1 (5 bases). Germline-derived CDR1 and CDR2 are MNHEY and SVGEGT. V lost 10 bases and J lost 2, with 15 bases in between. The CDR3 loop spans 14 amino acids.

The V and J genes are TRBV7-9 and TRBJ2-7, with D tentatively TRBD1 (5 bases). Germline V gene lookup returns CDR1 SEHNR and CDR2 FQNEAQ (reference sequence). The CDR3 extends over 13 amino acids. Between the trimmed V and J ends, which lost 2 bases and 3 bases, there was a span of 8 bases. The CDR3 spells CASSLKGDYEQYF. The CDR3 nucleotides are TGTGCCAGCAGCTTAAAAGGGGACTACGAGCAGTACTTC.

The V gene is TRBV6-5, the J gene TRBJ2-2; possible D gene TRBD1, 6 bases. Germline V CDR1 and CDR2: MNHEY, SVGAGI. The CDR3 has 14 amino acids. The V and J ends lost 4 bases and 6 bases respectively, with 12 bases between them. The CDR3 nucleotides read TGTGCCAGCAGTTTAATGGGGGCAGCCGGGGAGCTGTTTTTT. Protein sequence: CASSLMGAAGELFF.

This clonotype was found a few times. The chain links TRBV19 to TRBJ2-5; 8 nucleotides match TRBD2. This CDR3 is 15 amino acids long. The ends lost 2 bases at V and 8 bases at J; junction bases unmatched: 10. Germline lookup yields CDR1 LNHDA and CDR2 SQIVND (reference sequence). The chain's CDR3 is CASSITSGRSDTQYF. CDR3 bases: TGTGCCAGTAGTATAACTAGCGGCCGATCAGACACCCAGTACTTC.

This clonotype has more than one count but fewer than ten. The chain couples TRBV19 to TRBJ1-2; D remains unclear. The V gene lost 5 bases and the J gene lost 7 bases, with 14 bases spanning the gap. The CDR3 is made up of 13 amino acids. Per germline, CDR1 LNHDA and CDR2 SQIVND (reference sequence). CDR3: CASSGSELSGYTF. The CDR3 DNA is TGTGCCAGTAGTGGGAGTGAGTTAAGTGGCTACACCTTC.

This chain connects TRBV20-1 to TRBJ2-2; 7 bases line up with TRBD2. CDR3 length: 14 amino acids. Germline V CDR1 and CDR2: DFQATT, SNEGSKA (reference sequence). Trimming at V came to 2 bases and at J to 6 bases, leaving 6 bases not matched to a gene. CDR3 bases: TGCAGTGCTAGACGAGGGAGGGCGGCCGGGGAGCTGTTTTTT. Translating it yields CSARRGRAAGELFF.

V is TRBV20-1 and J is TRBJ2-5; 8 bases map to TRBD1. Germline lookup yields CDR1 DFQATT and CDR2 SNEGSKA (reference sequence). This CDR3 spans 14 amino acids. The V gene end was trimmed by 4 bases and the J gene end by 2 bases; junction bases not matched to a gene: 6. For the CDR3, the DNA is TGCAGTGCTATTATTGGGACAGGTCAAGAGACCCAGTACTTC. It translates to CSAIIGTGQETQYF.

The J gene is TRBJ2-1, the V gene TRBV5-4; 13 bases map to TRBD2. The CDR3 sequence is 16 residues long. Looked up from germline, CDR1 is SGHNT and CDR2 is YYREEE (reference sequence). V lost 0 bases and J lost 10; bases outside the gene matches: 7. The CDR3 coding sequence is TGTGCCAGCAGCTTGGATAGACTAGCGGGAGGCAGGGAGCAGTTCTTC. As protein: CASSLDRLAGGREQFF.

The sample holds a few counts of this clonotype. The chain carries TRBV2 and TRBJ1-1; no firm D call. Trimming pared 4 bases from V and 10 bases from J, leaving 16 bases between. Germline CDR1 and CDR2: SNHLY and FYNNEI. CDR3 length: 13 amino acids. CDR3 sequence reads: CASSVKAPVGAFF. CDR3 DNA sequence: TGTGCCAGCAGTGTTAAAGCTCCGGTCGGAGCTTTCTTT. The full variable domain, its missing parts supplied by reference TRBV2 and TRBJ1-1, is EPEVTQTPSHQVTQMGQEVILRCVPISNHLYFYWYRQILGQKVEFLVSFYNNEISEKSEIFDDQFSVERPDGSNFTLKIRSTKLEDSAMYFCASSVKAPVGAFFGQGTRLTVV.

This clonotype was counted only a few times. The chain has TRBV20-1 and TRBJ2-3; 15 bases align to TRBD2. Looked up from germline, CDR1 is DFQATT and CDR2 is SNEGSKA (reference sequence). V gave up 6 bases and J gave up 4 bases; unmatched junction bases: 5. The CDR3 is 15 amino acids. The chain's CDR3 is CSARTSGRGPDTQYF. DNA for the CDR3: TGCAGTGCCAGGACTAGCGGGAGGGGTCCAGATACGCAGTATTTT.

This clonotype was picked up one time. The CDR3 DNA is TGTGCCAGCAGCTCATTAGCGGGGGGGGAGACCCAGTACTTC. Protein sequence: CASSSLAGGETQYF. The chain is built from TRBV5-5 and TRBJ2-5, with 11 bases matching TRBD2. CDR1 and CDR2 from the germline V gene are SGHKS and YYEKEE (reference sequence). V gave up 3 bases and J gave up 5 bases; unmatched junction bases: 3. This CDR3 has 14 amino acids.

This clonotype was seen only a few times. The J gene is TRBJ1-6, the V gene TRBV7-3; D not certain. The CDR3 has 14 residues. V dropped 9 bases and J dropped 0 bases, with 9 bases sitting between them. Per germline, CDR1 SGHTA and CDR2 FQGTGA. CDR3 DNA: TGTGCCAGTTCACTGAGCTCCTATAATTCACCCCTCCACTTT. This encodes CASSLSSYNSPLHF.

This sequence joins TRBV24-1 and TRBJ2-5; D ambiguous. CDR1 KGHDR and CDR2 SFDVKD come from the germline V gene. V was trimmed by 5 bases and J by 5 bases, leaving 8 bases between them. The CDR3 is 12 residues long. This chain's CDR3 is CATSAHGETQYF. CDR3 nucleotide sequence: TGTGCCACCAGTGCTCATGGGGAGACCCAGTACTTC.